Listed here are 28 T cell receptor beta chains from one sample, sequenced in a study of T-cell reconstitution after alpha-beta-depleted transplantation in children. TCRbeta library construction was performed incorporating unique molecular identifiers. TCRdb re-analysed the PCR reads in MiXCR, keeping a single row per CDR3 protein. The sample has approximately 85,000 distinct CDR3 sequences; around 14% are singletons. This sample comprised PBMCs, mostly from graft donor cells, obtained 180 days after TCRalphabeta/CD19-depleted stem cell transplant. These receptors all come from a male patient aged 2 to 9 who had a stem cell transplant for acute lymphoblastic leukemia, so the T cells may come from the graft donor.

Written as DNA, the CDR3 is TGTGCCAGCAGCTTCGGGAGACTGGCCTACGAGCAGTACTTC. It encodes CASSFGRLAYEQYF. The chain recombines TRBV7-9 with TRBJ2-7, with D perhaps TRBD2 (6 bases). Germline CDR1 reads SEHNR; CDR2 reads FQNEAQ (reference sequence). This CDR3 is 14 amino acids long. The V end was cut by 3 bases, the J end by 2 bases, with 11 bases between.

The chain uses TRBV6-2 or TRBV6-3 and TRBJ2-1, with TRBD2 as a possible D gene (6 bases). The CDR3 covers 16 residues. Germline V CDR1 and CDR2: MNHEY, SVGEGT. The V end lost 4 bases, the J end lost 7 bases, and 20 bases lay between the germline ends. The chain's CDR3 is CASSSLAAPTRNEQFF. Here the CDR3 DNA reads TGTGCCAGCAGTTCTTTAGCGGCCCCCACGCGGAATGAGCAGTTCTTC.

Written as DNA, the CDR3 is TGTGCCAGCAGGACTGACAGGTCTTCACCCCTCCACTTT. Encoded protein: CASRTDRSSPLHF. The rearrangement links TRBV5-8 to TRBJ1-6, with a possible D match to TRBD1 (6 bases). The CDR3 totals 13 residues. The V and J ends lost 5 bases and 9 bases respectively, with 12 bases between them. Germline CDR1 and CDR2: SGHTS and YDEGEE. The variable domain in full, with the rest retrieved from reference TRBV5-8 and TRBJ1-6, is EAGVTQSPTHLIKTRGQQATLRCSPISGHTSVYWYQQALGLGLQFLLWYDEGEERNRGNFPPRFSGRQFPNYSSELNVNALELEDSALYLCASRTDRSSPLHFGNGTRLTVT.

In this sample, this clonotype turned up many times. V gene TRBV27 combines with J gene TRBJ2-3; perhaps TRBD1 as D (5 bases). Germline CDR1 is MNHEY and CDR2 is SMNVEV (reference sequence). The CDR3 is made up of 13 amino acids. The V gene lost 3 bases and the J gene lost 3 bases, with 7 bases spanning the gap. In DNA, the CDR3 is TGTGCCAGCAGTTTCTCAGGGACAGATACGCAGTATTTT. It codes for CASSFSGTDTQYF.

This clonotype was picked up a small number of times. The genes are TRBV11-1 and TRBJ2-1; D gene uncertain. Per germline, CDR1 SGHAT and CDR2 FQDESV (reference sequence). CDR3 length equals 14 residues. V was trimmed by 5 bases and J by 0 bases, leaving 8 bases between them. CDR3 residues: CASSIQSSYNEQFF. For the CDR3, the DNA is TGTGCCAGCAGCATTCAAAGCTCCTACAATGAGCAGTTCTTC.

This rearrangement joins TRBV6-1 to TRBJ2-5; D call uncertain. The CDR3 runs 13 residues. Between the trimmed V and J ends, which lost 6 bases and 2 bases, there was a span of 10 bases. Germline V CDR1 and CDR2: MNHNS, SASEGT. The CDR3 DNA is TGTGCCAGCAGGCCGCTAGGGCAAGAGACCCAGTACTTC. It encodes CASRPLGQETQYF.

This chain joins TRBV12-3 or TRBV12-4 and TRBJ2-3; D is possibly TRBD1 or TRBD2 (5 bases each). The CDR3 spans 13 residues. V lost 5 bases, J lost 4 bases, and 10 bases lay in between. DNA of the CDR3: TGTGCCAGCAGTCTCCGGGGCTCAGATACGCAGTATTTT. It specifies CASSLRGSDTQYF.

This clonotype occurred many times. The chain recombines TRBV20-1 with TRBJ1-5, with 7 nucleotides matching TRBD1. The J segment lost 3 bases and the V segment lost 8 bases, leaving 16 bases of the junction unmatched. The germline CDR1 and CDR2 sequences are DFQATT and SNEGSKA (reference sequence). This CDR3 spans 16 amino acids. The CDR3 is CSTQGGRGRYNQPQHF. The CDR3, as DNA: TGCAGTACTCAGGGTGGTAGGGGGCGTTACAATCAGCCCCAGCATTTT.

The sample holds many counts of this clonotype. The chain uses TRBV6-5 and TRBJ2-7, with D possibly being TRBD1 or TRBD2 (6 bases each). V was pared by 4 bases and J by 3 bases, with 28 bases between. Germline V gene data show CDR1 as MNHEY and CDR2 as SVGAGI. The CDR3 totals 19 residues. CDR3: CASSSGSWGADPPNYEQYF. Written as DNA, the CDR3 is TGTGCCAGCAGTTCAGGGAGTTGGGGGGCGGATCCCCCCAACTACGAGCAGTACTTC.

This clonotype has more than one count but fewer than ten. The chain is built from TRBV20-1 and TRBJ2-1, with 9 positions matching TRBD2. CDR3 length equals 15 residues. The V and J ends lost 0 bases and 4 bases, in that order; junction bases with no gene match: 4. CDR1 DFQATT and CDR2 SNEGSKA come from the germline V gene (reference sequence). The CDR3, as DNA: TGCAGTGCTAGAGAGCTAGCGGGGACATACAATGAGCAGTTCTTC. This translates into CSARELAGTYNEQFF.

There are a few counts of this clonotype. Here the CDR3 reads CASRRGQDYYGYTF. CDR3 in DNA: TGTGCCAGCAGAAGGGGGCAAGATTATTATGGCTACACCTTC. This rearrangement joins TRBV2 to TRBJ1-2, with TRBD1 identical over 7 bases. Trimming took 6 bases from V and 5 from J; bases not matched to a gene: 9. The CDR3 has 14 amino acids. Germline V CDR1 and CDR2: SNHLY, FYNNEI.

This clonotype has a handful of counts. The chain couples TRBV4-3 to TRBJ2-7; TRBD1 might be the D (5 bases). Germline V CDR1 and CDR2: LGHNA, YSLEER. CDR3 length equals 13 residues. Deletions cut 0 bases from V and 6 bases from J, with 9 bases between. CDR3 sequence reads: CASSQDVRGEQYF. Written as DNA, the CDR3 is TGCGCCAGCAGCCAAGATGTTAGGGGCGAGCAGTACTTC.

The J gene is TRBJ2-1, the V gene TRBV20-1, with TRBD2 identical over 12 bases. The V gene's germline CDR1 is DFQATT and CDR2 SNEGSKA (reference sequence). The CDR3 spans 16 residues. V lost 1 base and J lost 4; bases outside the gene matches: 5. The CDR3 region is CSARGELAGGYNEQFF. CDR3 nucleotides: TGCAGTGCTAGAGGGGAACTAGCGGGAGGTTACAATGAGCAGTTCTTC.

In DNA form, the CDR3 reads TGTGCCAGCGGGCCTTCCCCGGCTCTTAACACTGAAGCTTTCTTT. It specifies CASGPSPALNTEAFF. The rearrangement joins TRBV28 to TRBJ1-1, with D unclear. Germline values: CDR1 MDHEN, CDR2 SYDVKM. This CDR3 is 15 amino acids long. With 8 bases removed from V and 2 bases from J, the gap between germline ends came to 18 bases.

The chain couples TRBV6-6 to TRBJ2-1; D is tentatively TRBD1 or TRBD2 (6 bases each). The germline V gene has CDR1 MNHNY and CDR2 SVGAGI (reference sequence). V shed 5 bases and J shed 9 bases, with 11 bases lying between them. This CDR3 has 12 amino acids. The CDR3 is CASSQQGLEQFF. The CDR3 nucleotides are TGTGCCAGCAGTCAACAGGGACTTGAGCAGTTCTTC.

In its sample, this clonotype was seen a few times. The chain uses TRBV4-1 and TRBJ1-5; no clear D gene. The length of the CDR3 is 13 residues. Germline lookup yields CDR1 MGHRA and CDR2 YSYEKL. The V end was cut by 3 bases, the J end by 6 bases, with 9 bases between. The CDR3 loop reads CASSQGGLQPQHF. In nucleotides, the CDR3 is TGCGCCAGCAGCCAGGGCGGACTTCAGCCCCAGCATTTT.

This clonotype occurred a few times. The chain couples TRBV18 to TRBJ2-6; 12 positions match TRBD1. CDR1 and CDR2 from the germline V gene are KGHSH and LQKENI. The CDR3 consists of 14 residues. The V segment lost 6 bases and the J segment 8 bases; nucleotides outside the gene matches: 2. CDR3 sequence (DNA): TGTGCCAGCTCTCGGGACAGGGGGCCCAACGTCCTGACTTTC. Translation gives CASSRDRGPNVLTF.

The chain has TRBV5-1 and TRBJ2-6, with D unclear. This CDR3 is built from 21 residues. Trimming removed 5 bases from V and 0 bases from J, with 27 bases in between. Germline CDR1 SGHRS, CDR2 YFSETQ. The CDR3 DNA reads as TGCGCCAGCAGAGTAGTTGGAAAGGTTCACAGACCATTCTCTGGGGCCAACGTCCTGACTTTC. It yields the protein CASRVVGKVHRPFSGANVLTF.

The rearrangement joins TRBV7-9 to TRBJ1-2; 7 nucleotides agree with TRBD1. Germline V gene data show CDR1 as SEHNR and CDR2 as FQNEAQ (reference sequence). With 5 bases clipped from V and 5 bases from J, the junction kept 11 bases outside the gene matches. This CDR3 has 15 residues. The CDR3 is CASSRQGGRIYGYTF. Here the CDR3 DNA reads TGTGCCAGCAGCCGACAGGGTGGGAGAATTTATGGCTACACCTTC.

The chain recombines TRBV28 with TRBJ2-7; D gene ambiguous. Trimming removed 6 bases at V and 3 bases at J, with 12 bases between. The germline CDR1 and CDR2 sequences are MDHEN and SYDVKM. CDR3 length: 13 residues. The CDR3 DNA is TGTGCCAGCAGCCCCTCTCCCGGCTACGAGCAGTACTTC. Translation: CASSPSPGYEQYF.

In this sample, this clonotype turned up a few times. The gene calls are TRBV27 and TRBJ2-5, with 7 positions matching TRBD1. The germline V gene encodes CDR1 MNHEY and CDR2 SMNVEV (reference sequence). The CDR3 contains 14 residues. Unmatched junction bases numbered 6, after V lost 3 bases and J lost 5 bases. CDR3 DNA sequence: TGTGCCAGCAGTTTCGGGACAGCTGGGGAGACCCAGTACTTC. This codes for CASSFGTAGETQYF.

There are a few counts of this clonotype. The rearrangement links TRBV27 to TRBJ1-1, with D maybe TRBD1 (6 bases). V lost 6 bases, J lost 7 bases, and 18 bases lay in between. CDR1 and CDR2 (germline): MNHEY, SMNVEV (reference sequence). The CDR3 covers 14 residues. The CDR3 loop reads CASSPRGGRDEAFF. The CDR3 DNA is TGTGCCAGCAGCCCTAGGGGGGGCAGGGATGAAGCTTTCTTT.

V usage is TRBV6-5 and J usage is TRBJ2-7; possible D gene TRBD2, 6 bases. The CDR3 sequence is 18 residues long. CDR1 is MNHEY and CDR2 is SVGAGI in the germline V gene. The V gene lost 4 bases and the J gene lost 1 base, with 23 bases spanning the gap. The CDR3 coding sequence is TGTGCCAGCAGTTCAGGGAGGCCCCCAAGCCTCATGTCCTACGAGCAGTACTTC. This gives the protein CASSSGRPPSLMSYEQYF.

This clonotype showed up many times. V and J are TRBV7-9 and TRBJ1-4, with 8 positions matching TRBD1. CDR1 SEHNR and CDR2 FQNEAQ come from the germline V gene (reference sequence). The CDR3 loop spans 14 amino acids. V was clipped by 5 bases and J by 5 bases; unmatched bases: 4. CDR3 nucleotide sequence: TGTGCCAGCAGCGACCGGGACAGGAATGAAAAACTGTTTTTT. Its protein is CASSDRDRNEKLFF.

Only a few counts were recorded for this clonotype. J is TRBJ2-7 and V is TRBV3-1; 7 bases line up with TRBD2. This CDR3 comprises 14 residues. Germline-derived CDR1 and CDR2 are LGHDT and YNNKEL (reference sequence). Trimming removed 1 base from V and 3 bases from J; junction bases left unmatched: 3. The CDR3 loop reads CASSQVRTSYEQYF. The CDR3 DNA reads as TGTGCCAGCAGCCAAGTGAGGACTAGCTACGAGCAGTACTTC.

The chain is built from TRBV5-1 and TRBJ2-5; tentative D call: TRBD1 (5 bases). The length of the CDR3 is 14 residues. The V end was cut by 0 bases, the J end by 5 bases, with 11 bases between. The germline V gene encodes CDR1 SGHRS and CDR2 YFSETQ. The CDR3 region has the DNA TGCGCCAGCAGCTTGGTTAGACAGAGGGAGACCCAGTACTTC. Protein product: CASSLVRQRETQYF. Full variable domain (remainder filled in from reference TRBV5-1 and TRBJ2-5): KAGVTQTPRYLIKTRGQQVTLSCSPISGHRSVSWYQQTPGQGLQFLFEYFSETQRNKGNFPGRFSGRQFSNSRSEMNVSTLELGDSALYLCASSLVRQRETQYFGPGTRLLVL.

The V and J genes are TRBV20-1 and TRBJ1-3; D is unresolved. Germline CDR1 and CDR2: DFQATT and SNEGSKA (reference sequence). Trimming pared 4 bases from V and 2 bases from J, leaving 18 bases between. CDR3 length equals 16 residues. CDR3: CSAIGPRTRPGNTIYF. Written as DNA, the CDR3 is TGCAGTGCTATAGGACCCCGGACCAGGCCTGGAAACACCATATATTTT.

The chain is built from TRBV20-1 and TRBJ2-4; D possibly corresponds to TRBD2 (7 bases). V lost 3 bases to trimming and J lost 7 bases, with 22 bases between them. The CDR3 is 16 residues long. Per the germline V gene, CDR1 is DFQATT and CDR2 is SNEGSKA (reference sequence). The CDR3 DNA is TGCAGTGCTAGGCGCACCAACGGGGGGCTGGAGAACATTCAGTACTTC. Amino acids: CSARRTNGGLENIQYF.